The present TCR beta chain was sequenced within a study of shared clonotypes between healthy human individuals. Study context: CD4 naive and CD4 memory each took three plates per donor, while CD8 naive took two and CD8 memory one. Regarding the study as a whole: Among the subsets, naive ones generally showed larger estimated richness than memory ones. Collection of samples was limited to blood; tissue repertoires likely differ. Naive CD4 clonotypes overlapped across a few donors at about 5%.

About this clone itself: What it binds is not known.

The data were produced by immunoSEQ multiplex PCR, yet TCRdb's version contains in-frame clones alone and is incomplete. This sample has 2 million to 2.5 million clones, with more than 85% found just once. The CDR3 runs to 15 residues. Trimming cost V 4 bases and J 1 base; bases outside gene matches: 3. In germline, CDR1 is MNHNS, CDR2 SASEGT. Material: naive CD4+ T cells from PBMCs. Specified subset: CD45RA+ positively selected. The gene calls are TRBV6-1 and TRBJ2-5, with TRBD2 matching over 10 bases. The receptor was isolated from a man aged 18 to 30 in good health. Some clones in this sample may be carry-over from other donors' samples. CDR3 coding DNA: TGTGCCAGCAGTGGTCTAGCGGGAGTCCAAGAGACCCAGTACTTC. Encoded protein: CASSGLAGVQETQYF.